This is a list of T cell receptor beta chains from one sample in a study of STAT5B mutations in CD4+ large granular lymphocyte leukemia. TCRdb's table, derived via immunoSEQ multiplex PCR, lists solely in-frame clones and lacks some. The top ten hold 1.5% to 2% of the sample, which has about 37,000 clones, 55% to 80% seen once. The sample consisted of CD4+ T cells from blood buffy coats. These receptors were obtained from a human donor in good health. Each CDR3 is given with its conserved first and last residue. D genes are given only for firm matches. For some rows the clone size is stated as once, few or many, or as a class when expanded; others skip it.

cdr3_aa: CASSEGTNSGYTF
cdr3_nt: TGTGCCAGCAGCGAGGGGACGAATTCGGGCTACACCTTC
v_call: TRBV5-4
d_call: -
cdr3_length: 13
j_call: TRBJ1-2
clone_size: -

cdr3_aa: CASSLHRGEDYGYTF
cdr3_nt: TGTGCCAGCAGTCTTCACAGGGGAGAAGACTATGGCTACACCTTC
v_call: TRBV27
d_call: TRBD1
cdr3_length: 15
j_call: TRBJ1-2
clone_size: -

cdr3_aa: CASSLAGFGNTIYF
cdr3_nt: TGTGCCAGCAGCTTAGCAGGGTTCGGAAACACCATATATTTT
v_call: TRBV7-2
d_call: -
cdr3_length: 14
j_call: TRBJ1-3
clone_size: -

cdr3_aa: CAISSSNQPQHF
cdr3_nt: TGTGCCATCAGTTCCTCAAATCAGCCCCAGCATTTT
v_call: TRBV10-3
d_call: -
cdr3_length: 12
j_call: TRBJ1-5
clone_size: few

cdr3_aa: CASSSTGGAYEQYF
cdr3_nt: TGTGCCAGCAGCAGTACCGGGGGCGCCTACGAGCAGTACTTC
v_call: TRBV7-9
d_call: -
cdr3_length: 14
j_call: TRBJ2-7
clone_size: few

cdr3_aa: CASSFGSGGLFF
cdr3_nt: TGTGCCAGCAGCTTCGGCTCAGGGGGGCTGTTTTTT
v_call: TRBV7-3
d_call: TRBD1
cdr3_length: 12
j_call: TRBJ2-2
clone_size: few

cdr3_aa: CASSQDDRGASPLHF
cdr3_nt: TGCGCCAGCAGCCAGGATGACAGGGGTGCTTCACCCCTCCACTTT
v_call: TRBV4-3
d_call: TRBD1
cdr3_length: 15
j_call: TRBJ1-6
clone_size: -

cdr3_aa: CASSPSLGTWRGGDTQYF
cdr3_nt: TGTGCCAGCAGCCCGTCCCTCGGGACCTGGCGAGGGGGAGATACGCAGTATTTT
v_call: TRBV11-3
d_call: -
cdr3_length: 18
j_call: TRBJ2-3
clone_size: -

cdr3_aa: CASSLVTSGGKNIQYF
cdr3_nt: TGTGCCAGCAGCTTGGTAACTAGCGGGGGGAAAAACATTCAGTACTTC
v_call: TRBV5-4
d_call: TRBD2
cdr3_length: 16
j_call: TRBJ2-4
clone_size: -

cdr3_aa: CASSPSTGELFF
cdr3_nt: TGTGCCAGCAGTCCCAGCACCGGGGAGCTGTTTTTT
v_call: TRBV7-9
d_call: -
cdr3_length: 12
j_call: TRBJ2-2
clone_size: -

cdr3_aa: CASSITSGGRHEQFF
cdr3_nt: TGTGCCAGCAGCATTACTAGCGGGGGCCGCCATGAGCAGTTCTTC
v_call: TRBV7-3
d_call: TRBD2
cdr3_length: 15
j_call: TRBJ2-1
clone_size: -

cdr3_aa: CASSLRHSQSYEQYF
cdr3_nt: TGTGCCAGCAGCTTGAGACACAGTCAGTCCTACGAGCAGTACTTC
v_call: TRBV5-5
d_call: -
cdr3_length: 15
j_call: TRBJ2-7
clone_size: -